These T cell receptor beta chains were read from a single sample in a study of T cell responses to AZD1222 COVID-19 vaccine. The assay was immunoSEQ multiplex PCR, and TCRdb's table has in-frame clones only and misses some. The sample consists of fewer than 110,000 clones, more than 70% of them appearing once. Sequenced here: peripheral blood, sampled 28 days after the second AZD1222 dose. The receptors come from an adult who received the AZD1222 COVID-19 vaccine. CDR3s leave out the opening cysteine and the closing phenylalanine or tryptophan.

TRBJ2-1	TRBV28	ASSLEAGGRNEQF
TRBJ2-3	TRBV27	ASSLQGSTQY
TRBJ1-2	TRBV28	ASSFGGAYGYT
TRBJ2-2	TRBV19	ASSMVDRGSIRELF
TRBJ1-1	TRBV18	ASSPGLMNTEAF
TRBJ1-2	TRBV11-2	ASSFTRNSLDYGYT
TRBJ2-3	TRBV7-8	ASSQARWATGTDTQY
TRBJ1-2	TRBV5-1	ASRTAGSPEGYT
TRBJ1-5	TRBV7-2	ASSADRTYSNQPQH
TRBJ1-5	TRBV18	ASSPVSSSSPQH
TRBJ2-3	TRBV29-1	SVKSRARTDTQY
TRBJ2-5	TRBV30	AWSVGGVETQY
TRBJ1-1	TRBV12-3/TRBV12-4	ASSLGPRAEAF
TRBJ1-1	TRBV5-6	ASSFVNTEAF
TRBJ2-7	TRBV2	ASSGSGAYEQY
TRBJ1-2	TRBV14	ASSQGWNGAGGYT
TRBJ1-5	TRBV7-9	ASSLEGGNQPQH
TRBJ2-7	TRBV2	ATQQVSSYEQY
TRBJ1-2	TRBV7-9	ASSTPQGAWGYT
TRBJ2-7	TRBV4-1	ASSLTETYEQY
TRBJ1-2	TRBV5-4	ASSPGTVTYGYT
TRBJ1-5	TRBV3-1/TRBV3-2	ASSPKLGTGGALRPQH
TRBJ2-3	TRBV5-1	ASSASPSGGSFTDTQY
TRBJ2-5	TRBV5-6	ASSPPDRGFAETQY
TRBJ1-5	TRBV28	ASSLWRNQPQH
TRBJ1-4	TRBV6-2/TRBV6-3	ASSYLRRAYEKLF
TRBJ2-1	TRBV9	ASSVGFPNEQF
TRBJ2-1	TRBV7-8	ASSLSRGTGRNEQF
TRBJ2-4	TRBV9	ASSPLGGPAKNIQY
TRBJ1-2	TRBV7-2	ASSSGTGTYGYT
TRBJ2-2	TRBV5-1	ASSFSGGANTGELF
TRBJ2-3	TRBV7-9	ASSPQGDTQY
TRBJ2-3	TRBV24-1	ATSDLGETGTDTQY
TRBJ2-3	TRBV27	ASRDLAWEGTDTQY
TRBJ2-1	TRBV2	ASSVFNEQF
TRBJ2-7	TRBV19	ASSSLFYEQY
TRBJ2-2	TRBV29-1	SVEHTTTGELF
TRBJ1-1	TRBV12-3/TRBV12-4	ASSFMGPEAF
TRBJ2-7	TRBV5-1	ASSLRQGYEQY
TRBJ2-7	TRBV6-2/TRBV6-3	ASSRFRSSYEQY
TRBJ1-6	TRBV4-2	ASSQDMSWTPLH
TRBJ1-1	TRBV3-1/TRBV3-2	ASSQPTANTEAF